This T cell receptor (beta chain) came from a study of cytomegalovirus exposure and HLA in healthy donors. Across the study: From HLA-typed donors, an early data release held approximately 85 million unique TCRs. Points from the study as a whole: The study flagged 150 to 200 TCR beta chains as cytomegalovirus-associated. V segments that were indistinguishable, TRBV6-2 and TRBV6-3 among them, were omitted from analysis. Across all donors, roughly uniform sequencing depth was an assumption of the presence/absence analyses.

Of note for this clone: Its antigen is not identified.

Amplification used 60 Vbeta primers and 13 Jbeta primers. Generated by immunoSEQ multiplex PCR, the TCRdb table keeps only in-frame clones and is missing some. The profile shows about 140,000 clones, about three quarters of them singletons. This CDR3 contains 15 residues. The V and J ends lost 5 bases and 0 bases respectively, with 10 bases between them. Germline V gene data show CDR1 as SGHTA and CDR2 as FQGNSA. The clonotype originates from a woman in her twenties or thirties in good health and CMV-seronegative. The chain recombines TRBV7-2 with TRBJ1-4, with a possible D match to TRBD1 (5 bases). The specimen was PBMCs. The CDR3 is CASSLTGATNEKLFF. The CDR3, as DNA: TGTGCCAGCAGCCTAACAGGTGCAACTAATGAAAAACTGTTTTTT.